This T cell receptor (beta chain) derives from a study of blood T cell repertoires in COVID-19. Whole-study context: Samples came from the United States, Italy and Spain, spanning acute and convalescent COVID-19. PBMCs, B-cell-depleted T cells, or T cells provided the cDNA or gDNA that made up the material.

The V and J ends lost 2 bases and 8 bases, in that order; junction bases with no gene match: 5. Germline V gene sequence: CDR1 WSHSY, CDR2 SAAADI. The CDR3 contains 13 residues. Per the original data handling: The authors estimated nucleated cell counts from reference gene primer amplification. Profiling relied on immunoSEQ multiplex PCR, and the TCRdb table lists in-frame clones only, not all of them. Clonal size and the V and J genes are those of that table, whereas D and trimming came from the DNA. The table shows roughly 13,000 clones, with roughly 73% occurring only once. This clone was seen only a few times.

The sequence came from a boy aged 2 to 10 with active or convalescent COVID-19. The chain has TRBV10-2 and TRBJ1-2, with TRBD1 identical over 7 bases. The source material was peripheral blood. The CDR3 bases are TGCGCCAGCAGTGAGCCGACAGGGAGAGGCTACACCTTC. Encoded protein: CASSEPTGRGYTF.